This T cell receptor beta chain was documented in a study of T cell repertoires in cytomegalovirus infection. Overall study context: Shared public TCR beta signatures pointed to both CMV infection and a matching HLA type.

Each CDR3 protein gets one entry after TCRdb re-called the reads with MiXCR. The table shows nearly 650,000 distinct CDR3 sequences, with about 24% occurring only once. V was clipped by 3 bases and J by 2 bases, with 11 bases between them. Germline V gene sequence: CDR1 MNHEY, CDR2 SMNVEV (reference sequence). The CDR3 totals 14 residues. Material: CD8+ T cells from PBMCs. The sequence was obtained from a human donor in good health (CMV status not recorded). Some clones in this sample may be carry-over from other donors' samples. The chain employs TRBV27 and TRBJ2-7; D might be TRBD2 (5 bases). The CDR3 nucleotides read TGTGCCAGCAGTTTCCGACACGGGACCTACGAGCAGTACTTC. It yields the protein CASSFRHGTYEQYF.